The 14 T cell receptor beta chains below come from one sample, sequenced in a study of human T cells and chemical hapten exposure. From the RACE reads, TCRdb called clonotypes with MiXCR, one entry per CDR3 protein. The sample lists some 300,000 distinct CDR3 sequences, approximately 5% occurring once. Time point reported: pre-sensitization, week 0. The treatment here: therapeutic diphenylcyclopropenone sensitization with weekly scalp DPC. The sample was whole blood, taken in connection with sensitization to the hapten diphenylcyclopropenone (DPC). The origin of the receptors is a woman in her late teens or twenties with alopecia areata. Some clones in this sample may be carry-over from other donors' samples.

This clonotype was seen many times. The CDR3 DNA sequence: TGTGCCAGCAGTCTAGGGACAGGCGTCAATCAGCCCCAGCATTTT. Translation gives CASSLGTGVNQPQHF. The chain links TRBV2 to TRBJ1-5, with TRBD1 identical over 8 bases. CDR1 and CDR2 from the germline V gene are SNHLY and FYNNEI. This CDR3 is built from 15 residues. Trimming at V came to 5 bases and at J to 3 bases, leaving 6 bases not matched to a gene.

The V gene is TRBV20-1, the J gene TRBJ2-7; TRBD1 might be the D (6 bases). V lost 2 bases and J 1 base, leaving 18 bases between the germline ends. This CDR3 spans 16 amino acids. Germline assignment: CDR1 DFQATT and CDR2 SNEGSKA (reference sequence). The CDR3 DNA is TGCAGTGCTAGACCAAGGGGCAGGGGATTTTCCTACGAGCAGTACTTC. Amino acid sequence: CSARPRGRGFSYEQYF.

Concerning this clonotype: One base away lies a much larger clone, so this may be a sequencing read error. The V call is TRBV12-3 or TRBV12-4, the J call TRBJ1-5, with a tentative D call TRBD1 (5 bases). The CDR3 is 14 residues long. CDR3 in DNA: TGTGCCAGCAGTTTATGGGGGTTTCAACAGCTCCAGCATTTT. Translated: CASSLWGFQQLQHF.

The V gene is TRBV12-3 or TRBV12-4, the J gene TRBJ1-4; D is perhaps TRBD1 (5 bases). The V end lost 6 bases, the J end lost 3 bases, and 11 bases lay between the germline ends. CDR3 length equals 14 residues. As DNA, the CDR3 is TGTGCCAGCAGAGAGACAGCGGCTAATGAAAAACTGTTTTTT. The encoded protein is CASRETAANEKLFF.

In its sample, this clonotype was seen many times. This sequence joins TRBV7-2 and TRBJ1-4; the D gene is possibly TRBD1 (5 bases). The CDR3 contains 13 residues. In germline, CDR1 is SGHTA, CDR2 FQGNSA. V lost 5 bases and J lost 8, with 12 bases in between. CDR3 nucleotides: TGTGCCAGCAGCCCCGGACAACAAGAAAAACTGTTTTTT. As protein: CASSPGQQEKLFF.

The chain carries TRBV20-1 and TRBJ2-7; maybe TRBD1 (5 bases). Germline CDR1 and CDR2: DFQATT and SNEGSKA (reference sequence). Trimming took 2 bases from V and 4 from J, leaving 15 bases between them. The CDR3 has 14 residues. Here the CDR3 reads CSARRGRDRYEQYF. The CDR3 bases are TGCAGTGCTAGAAGGGGTAGGGATAGGTACGAGCAGTACTTC.

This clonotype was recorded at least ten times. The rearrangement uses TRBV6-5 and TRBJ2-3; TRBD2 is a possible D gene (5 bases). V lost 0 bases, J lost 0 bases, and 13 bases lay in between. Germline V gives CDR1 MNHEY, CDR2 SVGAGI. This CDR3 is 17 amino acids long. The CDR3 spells CASSYSPYWTSTDTQYF. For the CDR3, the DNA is TGTGCCAGCAGTTACTCCCCGTACTGGACTAGCACAGATACGCAGTATTTT.

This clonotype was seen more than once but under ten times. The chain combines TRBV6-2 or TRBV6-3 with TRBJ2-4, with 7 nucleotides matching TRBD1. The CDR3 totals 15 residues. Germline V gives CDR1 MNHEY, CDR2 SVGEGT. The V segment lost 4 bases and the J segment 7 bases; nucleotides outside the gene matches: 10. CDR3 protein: CASSLTGVGVNIQYF. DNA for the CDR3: TGTGCCAGCAGTTTAACAGGGGTAGGGGTGAACATTCAGTACTTC.

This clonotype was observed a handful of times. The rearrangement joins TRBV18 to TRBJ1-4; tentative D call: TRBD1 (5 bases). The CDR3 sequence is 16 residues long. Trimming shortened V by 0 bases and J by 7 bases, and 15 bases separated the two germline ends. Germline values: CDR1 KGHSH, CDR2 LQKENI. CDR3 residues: CASSPPGGSQREKLFF. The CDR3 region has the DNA TGTGCCAGCTCACCACCCGGGGGGAGTCAACGTGAAAAACTGTTTTTT.

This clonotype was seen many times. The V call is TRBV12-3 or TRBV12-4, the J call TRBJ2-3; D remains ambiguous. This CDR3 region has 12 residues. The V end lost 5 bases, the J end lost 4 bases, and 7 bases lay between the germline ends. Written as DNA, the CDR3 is TGTGCCAGCAGTCAGCCGCCAGATACGCAGTATTTT. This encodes CASSQPPDTQYF.

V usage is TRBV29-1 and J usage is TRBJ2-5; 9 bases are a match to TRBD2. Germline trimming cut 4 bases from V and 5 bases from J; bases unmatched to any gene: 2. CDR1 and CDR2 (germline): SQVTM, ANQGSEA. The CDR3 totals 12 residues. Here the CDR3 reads CSVALAGETQYF. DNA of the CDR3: TGCAGCGTTGCGCTAGCGGGGGAGACCCAGTACTTC.

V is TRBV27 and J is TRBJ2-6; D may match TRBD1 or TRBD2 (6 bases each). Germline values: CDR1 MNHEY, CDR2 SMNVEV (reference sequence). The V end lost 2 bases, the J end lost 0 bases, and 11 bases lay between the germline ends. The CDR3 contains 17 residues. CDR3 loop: CASSLDWGASGANVLTF. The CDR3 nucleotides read TGTGCCAGCAGTTTAGACTGGGGGGCCTCTGGGGCCAACGTCCTGACTTTC. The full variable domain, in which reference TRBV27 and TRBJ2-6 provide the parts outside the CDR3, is EAQVTQNPRYLITVTGKKLTVTCSQNMNHEYMSWYRQDPGLGLRQIYYSMNVEVTDKGDVPEGYKVSRKEKRNFPLILESPSPNQTSLYFCASSLDWGASGANVLTFGAGSRLTVL.

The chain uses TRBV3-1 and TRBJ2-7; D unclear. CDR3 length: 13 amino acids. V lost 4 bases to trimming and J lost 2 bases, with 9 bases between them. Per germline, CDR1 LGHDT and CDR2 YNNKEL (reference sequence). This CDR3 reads CASSPPVPYEQYF. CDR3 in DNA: TGTGCCAGCAGCCCTCCAGTTCCCTACGAGCAGTACTTC.

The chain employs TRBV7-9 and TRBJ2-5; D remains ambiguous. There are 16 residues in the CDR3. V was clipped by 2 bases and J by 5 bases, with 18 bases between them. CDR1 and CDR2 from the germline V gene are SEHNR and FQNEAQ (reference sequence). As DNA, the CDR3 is TGTGCCAGCAGCTTATCCAGGTCTTCACCCTGGGAGACCCAGTACTTC. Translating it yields CASSLSRSSPWETQYF. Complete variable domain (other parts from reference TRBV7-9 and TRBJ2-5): DTGVSQNPRHKITKRGQNVTFRCDPISEHNRLYWYRQTLGQGPEFLTYFQNEAQLEKSRLLSDRFSAERPKGSFSTLEIQRTEQGDSAMYLCASSLSRSSPWETQYFGPGTRLLVL.